These 20 T cell receptor beta chains originate from one sample sequenced in a study of neurological immune-mediated disorders (dated 2019 in TCRdb). Receptor amplification or capture employed 5' RACE. The sequencing machine was an Illumina HiSeq 2500. TCRdb cleaned the public reads at Q25 with fastp, built clones with MiXCR and kept in-frame beta chains. Every CDR3 protein is listed once, alongside the most common genes and DNA of its rows. The sample has tens of thousands of distinct CDR3 sequences on record, 2.5% to 3% of them singletons. The top ten clones comprise roughly 1.2% of the sample. The source material was PBMCs. These receptors were obtained from a woman aged 30 to 39 with multiple sclerosis.

This clonotype was counted many times. The chain recombines TRBV7-8 with TRBJ2-1; D may correspond to TRBD1 or TRBD2 (6 bases each). From germline, CDR1 is SGHVS and CDR2 FQNEAQ. This CDR3 has 16 residues. V shed 7 bases and J shed 8 bases, with 24 bases lying between them. The CDR3, as DNA: TGTGCCAGCAACCCTGGGGGGAGGACAGCCTTCTATGAGCAGTTCTTC. Encoded protein: CASNPGGRTAFYEQFF.

This clonotype was observed many times. The chain joins TRBV7-2 to TRBJ2-3, with TRBD2 matching 8 bases. The CDR3 covers 16 residues. Germline values: CDR1 SGHTA, CDR2 FQGNSA. V lost 5 bases to trimming and J lost 3 bases; unmatched junction nucleotides: 10. CDR3 region: CASSPQAGEGTDTQYF. CDR3 DNA sequence: TGTGCCAGCAGCCCCCAAGCGGGAGAGGGAACAGATACGCAGTATTTT.

Worth noting for this clonotype: This CDR3 fails to terminate in the conserved phenylalanine or tryptophan, so it likely reflects a read error. This chain joins TRBV30 and TRBJ2-7, with 9 bases identical to TRBD1. Trimming removed 5 bases from V and 3 bases from J; junction bases left unmatched: 5. The CDR3 totals 13 residues. The V gene's germline CDR1 is GTSNPN and CDR2 SVGIG (reference sequence). CDR3 bases: TGTGCCTGGGCCCGGACAGGGGTCTACGAGCAGTACAAC. It translates to CAWARTGVYEQYN.

There are many counts of this clonotype. The chain combines TRBV20-1 with TRBJ2-7; 7 nucleotides line up with TRBD1. CDR3 size: 12 residues. V was pared by 5 bases and J by 3 bases, with 4 bases of the junction left unmatched. Looked up from germline, CDR1 is DFQATT and CDR2 is SNEGSKA (reference sequence). CDR3 DNA: TGCAGTGCTCAGGACAGGAGCTACGAGCAGTACTTC. Its translation is CSAQDRSYEQYF.

This clonotype appeared many times. The chain employs TRBV7-2 and TRBJ2-7; 13 nucleotides agree with TRBD2. CDR3 length: 16 amino acids. CDR1 and CDR2 (germline): SGHTA, FQGNSA. J was trimmed by 3 bases and V by 5 bases; bases with no gene match: 7. CDR3 coding DNA: TGTGCCAGCAGCGCGCACGGGACTAGCGGGATCTACGAGCAGTACTTC. It yields the protein CASSAHGTSGIYEQYF.

This clonotype was detected many times. The rearrangement links TRBV7-2 to TRBJ2-1, with 10 nucleotides matching TRBD2. The trim removed 7 bases at V and 14 bases at J, leaving 11 bases unmatched. Germline-derived CDR1 and CDR2 are SGHTA and FQGNSA. The CDR3 length is 13 residues. As DNA, the CDR3 is TGTGCCAGCACCCCCCTAGCGGGAGTGTCGGAGTTCTTC. Translated, it gives CASTPLAGVSEFF.

A few counts support this clonotype. V gene TRBV12-3 or TRBV12-4 combines with J gene TRBJ2-2; TRBD1 is a possible D gene (8 bases). There are 13 residues in the CDR3. Trimming removed 7 bases from V and 14 bases from J, with 20 bases in between. In nucleotides, the CDR3 is TGTGCCAGCACTAAGACAGGGGAGGGAGACCTGTTTTTT. Its protein product is CASTKTGEGDLFF.

This clonotype was detected only a few times. This sequence joins TRBV5-5 and TRBJ2-7, with D perhaps TRBD2 (5 bases). V shed 1 base and J shed 6 bases, with 14 bases lying between them. The CDR3 loop spans 14 amino acids. Germline V gives CDR1 SGHKS, CDR2 YYEKEE (reference sequence). This CDR3 is CASSLYSGGSEQYF. The CDR3 nucleotides are TGTGCCAGCAGCTTGTACAGCGGTGGGAGCGAGCAGTACTTC.

The chain has TRBV4-3 and TRBJ2-2; D not resolved. The CDR3 sequence is 15 residues long. CDR1 is LGHNA and CDR2 is YSLEER in the germline V gene. Deletions cut 6 bases from V and 0 bases from J, with 11 bases between. The CDR3 DNA sequence: TGCGCCAGCAGTCGTGACCGACCGAACACCGGGGAGCTGTTTTTT. Translated: CASSRDRPNTGELFF.

This clonotype came up many times. This chain uses TRBV7-2 with TRBJ1-6; the D is unclear. The length of the CDR3 is 14 residues. Between the trimmed V and J ends, which lost 8 bases and 8 bases, there was a span of 16 bases. Germline V gene data show CDR1 as SGHTA and CDR2 as FQGNSA. This chain's CDR3 is CASGSGPGDSPLHF. CDR3 coding DNA: TGTGCCAGCGGAAGCGGTCCTGGGGATTCACCCCTCCACTTT. Based on the CDR3 plus reference TRBV7-2 and TRBJ1-6, the full variable domain is GAGVSQSPSNKVTEKGKDVELRCDPISGHTALYWYRQSLGQGLEFLIYFQGNSAPDKSGLPSDRFSAERTGGSVSTLTIQRTQQEDSAVYLCASGSGPGDSPLHFGNGTRLTVT.

This clonotype was picked up many times. The chain combines TRBV20-1 with TRBJ1-2; D ambiguous. V was clipped by 0 bases and J by 1 base, with 15 bases between them. The CDR3 has 16 residues. Germline V gene data show CDR1 as DFQATT and CDR2 as SNEGSKA (reference sequence). CDR3 DNA sequence: TGCAGTGCTAGAGATAAGACGCGTCCCCTTAACTATGGCTACACCTTC. Translated, it gives CSARDKTRPLNYGYTF.

The CDR3 loop reads CSVGGLMNTEAFF. In DNA, the CDR3 is TGCAGCGTTGGGGGGCTGATGAACACTGAAGCTTTCTTT. The genes are TRBV29-1 and TRBJ1-1, with D possibly matching TRBD1 (6 bases). Trimming pared 4 bases from V and 0 bases from J, leaving 9 bases between. The CDR3 totals 13 residues. CDR1 SQVTM and CDR2 ANQGSEA come from the germline V gene.

At least ten counts were recorded for this clonotype. This chain links TRBV3-1 with TRBJ2-7, with D possibly matching TRBD1 (5 bases). Trimming removed 1 base at V and 5 bases at J, with 9 bases between. The CDR3 consists of 13 residues. Germline lookup yields CDR1 LGHDT and CDR2 YNNKEL (reference sequence). The CDR3 protein is CASSQGRVDEQYF. The CDR3 DNA is TGTGCCAGCAGCCAAGGCAGGGTCGACGAGCAGTACTTC.

There are many counts of this clonotype. V and J are TRBV7-2 and TRBJ2-7; D might be TRBD2 (5 bases). CDR3 length: 14 residues. Per germline, CDR1 SGHTA and CDR2 FQGNSA. Trimming removed 1 base at V and 4 bases at J, with 11 bases between. CDR3 sequence (DNA): TGTGCCAGCAGCTTAGTTGGTAGCGATTACGAGCAGTACTTC. It yields the protein CASSLVGSDYEQYF.

This clonotype was counted at least ten times. The chain has TRBV5-1 and TRBJ2-7; D may be TRBD2 (6 bases). There are 14 residues in the CDR3. Trimming left V 5 bases short and J 4 bases short, with 16 bases between. CDR1 SGHRS and CDR2 YFSETQ come from the germline V gene. The CDR3 DNA is TGCGCCAGCAGAACCACGGCCGGGGGTTACGAGCAGTACTTC. Translating gives CASRTTAGGYEQYF.

This clonotype was seen many times. The chain recombines TRBV12-3 or TRBV12-4 with TRBJ2-1, with 13 bases identical to TRBD2. Unmatched junction bases numbered 5, after V lost 6 bases and J lost 9 bases. The CDR3 totals 14 residues. The CDR3 coding sequence is TGTGCCAGCAGGACTAGCGGGAGGATGGGTGAGCAGTTCTTC. It codes for CASRTSGRMGEQFF.

This clonotype occurred many times. The chain is built from TRBV7-9 and TRBJ2-7; D not resolved. The CDR3 runs 12 residues. V was pared by 4 bases and J by 6 bases, with 10 bases between. CDR1 and CDR2 (germline): SEHNR, FQNEAQ (reference sequence). Here the CDR3 DNA reads TGTGCCAGCAGCTCCACGTCTTTCGAGCAGTACTTC. This encodes CASSSTSFEQYF.

This clonotype was observed at least ten times. V and J are TRBV6-5 and TRBJ2-7; D unclear. There are 14 residues in the CDR3. Looked up from germline, CDR1 is MNHEY and CDR2 is SVGAGI. V lost 0 bases to trimming and J lost 1 base, with 7 bases between them. CDR3 in DNA: TGTGCCAGCAGTTACTCCCCCCGGTCCTACGAGCAGTACTTC. Protein: CASSYSPRSYEQYF.

At least ten counts were recorded for this clonotype. V and J are TRBV12-3 or TRBV12-4 and TRBJ1-2; possible D gene TRBD1, 5 bases. The CDR3 has 13 amino acids. With 5 bases removed from V and 6 bases from J, the gap between germline ends came to 13 bases. CDR3 protein: CASSPGTADGYTF. The DNA for the CDR3 is TGTGCCAGCAGTCCCGGGACGGCTGATGGCTACACCTTC.

This clonotype was detected ten times or more. The chain links TRBV29-1 to TRBJ2-1; TRBD2 matches at 9 bases. The junction had 9 bases not matched to a gene; V was cut back by 7 bases and J by 8 bases. From germline, CDR1 is SQVTM and CDR2 ANQGSEA. CDR3 length: 13 amino acids. CDR3 loop: CSAGLATEDEQFF. The CDR3 region has the DNA TGCAGCGCCGGACTAGCGACTGAAGATGAGCAGTTCTTC.